The 25 T cell receptor beta chains listed next were all sequenced from one sample in a study of T cell clonotyping in hematopoietic cell transplantation. Time point in this sample: recipient sample about 28 days before transplant, after cytoreduction. Libraries were prepared by immunoSEQ multiplex PCR; TCRdb keeps only in-frame clonotypes and omits some of them. Of 26,000 or so clones in the sample, less than 85% are singletons; the top ten hold around 1.8%. This specimen was peripheral blood mononuclear cells, taken before stem cell transplant. The receptors originated from a man in his forties with acute myeloid leukemia. Some clones in this sample may be carry-over from other donors' samples.

This chain links TRBV11-3 with TRBJ2-2; 7 bases are a match to TRBD2. The CDR3 totals 15 residues. Trimming cost V 2 bases and J 7 bases; bases outside gene matches: 7. Germline V gives CDR1 SGHNT, CDR2 YENEEA. The CDR3 DNA sequence: TGTGCCAGCAGCTTAAAGCGGGGAGTGAGCGGGGAGCTGTTTTTT. Encoded protein: CASSLKRGVSGELFF.

V usage is TRBV6-5 and J usage is TRBJ1-2; the D is unclear. Germline CDR1 and CDR2: MNHEY and SVGAGI. V lost 0 bases, J lost 4 bases, and 15 bases lay in between. CDR3 length equals 16 residues. Here the CDR3 DNA reads TGTGCCAGCAGTTACTCGAGAACTGAATCCTCCTATGGCTACACCTTC. Translating it yields CASSYSRTESSYGYTF.

The chain uses TRBV7-8 and TRBJ2-7; 7 bases match TRBD1. The V gene's germline CDR1 is SGHVS and CDR2 FQNEAQ. The junction had 10 bases not matched to a gene; V was cut back by 3 bases and J by 2 bases. CDR3 length equals 16 residues. CDR3 residues: CASSLRRTGNAYEQYF. The DNA of the CDR3 is TGTGCCAGCAGCTTGCGAAGGACAGGCAACGCCTACGAGCAGTACTTC.

The V call is TRBV30, the J call TRBJ2-6; either TRBD1 or TRBD2 may fit D (6 bases each). V dropped 3 bases and J dropped 0 bases, with 9 bases sitting between them. Germline-derived CDR1 and CDR2 are GTSNPN and SVGIG (reference sequence). The CDR3 runs to 15 residues. CDR3 sequence reads: CAWRGGHSGANVLTF. The DNA for the CDR3 is TGTGCCTGGAGGGGGGGACACTCTGGGGCCAACGTCCTGACTTTC.

The genes are TRBV11-3 and TRBJ2-2; 13 bases agree with TRBD2. The trim removed 5 bases at V and 4 bases at J, leaving 10 bases unmatched. The CDR3 is made up of 18 amino acids. Germline CDR1 SGHNT, CDR2 YENEEA. The CDR3 DNA reads as TGTGCCAGCAGCGCACGGACTAGCGGGAGAAGATCCACCGGGGAGCTGTTTTTT. Translation: CASSARTSGRRSTGELFF.

The rearrangement joins TRBV7-9 to TRBJ2-3; 10 bases agree with TRBD1. Germline CDR1 is SEHNR and CDR2 is FQNEAQ (reference sequence). This CDR3 is 13 amino acids long. As DNA, the CDR3 is TGTGCGGATGGGACAGGGGGCACAGATACGCAGTATTTT. Its translation is CADGTGGTDTQYF. The entire variable domain, with the rest obtained from reference TRBV7-9 and TRBJ2-3, is as follows: DTGVSQNPRHKITKRGQNVTFRCDPISEHNRLYWYRQTLGQGPEFLTYFQNEAQLEKSRLLSDRFSAERPKGSFSTLEIQRTEQGDSAMYLCADGTGGTDTQYFGPGTRLTVL.

The V and J genes are TRBV6-1 and TRBJ2-5, with TRBD2 identical over 7 bases. V shed 1 base, J shed 5 bases, and the junction held 7 bases outside the gene matches. Per germline, CDR1 MNHNS and CDR2 SASEGT. This CDR3 spans 15 amino acids. Here the CDR3 reads CASSEGGGVGETQYF. CDR3 nucleotides: TGTGCCAGCAGTGAAGGGGGAGGGGTAGGGGAGACCCAGTACTTC.

The chain recombines TRBV7-9 with TRBJ2-4; the D is unclear. V lost 1 base to trimming and J lost 2 bases, with 6 bases between them. Germline CDR1 is SEHNR and CDR2 is FQNEAQ (reference sequence). The length of the CDR3 is 14 residues. In DNA form, the CDR3 reads TGTGCCAGCAGCTTAGACAGTTCCAAAAACATTCAGTACTTC. Translating it yields CASSLDSSKNIQYF.

CDR3 amino acids: CAINGGSSYEQYF. CDR3 nucleotides: TGTGCCATCAATGGCGGGAGCTCCTACGAGCAGTACTTC. V and J are TRBV10-3 and TRBJ2-7; 7 positions agree with TRBD2. J was trimmed by 0 bases and V by 7 bases; bases with no gene match: 3. The CDR3 sequence is 13 residues long. Germline-derived CDR1 and CDR2 are ENHRY and SYGVKD.

The rearrangement uses TRBV7-2 and TRBJ1-6; D not resolved. Germline CDR1 SGHTA, CDR2 FQGNSA. Trimming stripped 6 bases from V and 4 bases from J, with 10 bases between. The CDR3 length is 14 residues. The CDR3 DNA reads TGTGCCAGCAGTCCCGGGCCTTATAATTCACCCCTCCACTTT. Protein sequence: CASSPGPYNSPLHF.

The chain combines TRBV18 with TRBJ1-2; 8 bases agree with TRBD1. The CDR3 is made up of 15 amino acids. Germline V lookup: CDR1 KGHSH, CDR2 LQKENI. The J segment lost 8 bases and the V segment lost 2 bases, leaving 10 bases of the junction unmatched. The CDR3 reads CASSPLDGQGNGYTF. Here the CDR3 DNA reads TGTGCCAGCTCACCATTGGACGGACAGGGAAACGGCTACACCTTC.

The genes are TRBV7-7 and TRBJ2-2, with TRBD2 identical over 11 bases. The CDR3 runs 15 residues. Germline CDR1 is SSHAT and CDR2 is FNYEAQ (reference sequence). CDR3 amino acids: CASGIAGGGTGELFF. The CDR3 coding sequence is TGTGCTAGCGGAATAGCGGGAGGGGGCACCGGGGAGCTGTTTTTT.

This clone was picked up one time. The chain has TRBV5-1 and TRBJ1-6, with TRBD1 identical over 10 bases. Germline V gene lookup returns CDR1 SGHRS and CDR2 YFSETQ. With V trimmed by 0 bases and J by 9 bases, 0 bases remained unmatched. CDR3 length: 14 residues. The CDR3 here is CASSLGTGGSPLHF. DNA for the CDR3: TGCGCCAGCAGCTTGGGGACAGGGGGTTCACCCCTCCACTTT.

The chain couples TRBV28 to TRBJ1-2; D is perhaps TRBD1 (5 bases). Germline assignment: CDR1 MDHEN and CDR2 SYDVKM. Between the trimmed V and J ends, which lost 6 bases and 5 bases, there was a span of 19 bases. CDR3 size: 15 residues. CDR3 bases: TGTGCCAGCAGGTTCCAGGGTATCGGGGATTATGGCTACACCTTC. This codes for CASRFQGIGDYGYTF.

The J gene is TRBJ2-7, the V gene TRBV4-3; D is perhaps TRBD2 (5 bases). Deletions cut 4 bases from V and 3 bases from J, with 13 bases between. Per germline, CDR1 LGHNA and CDR2 YSLEER. The CDR3 loop spans 14 amino acids. CDR3 residues: CASSRQTGNYEQYF. CDR3 coding DNA: TGCGCCAGCAGCCGCCAGACGGGGAACTACGAGCAGTACTTC.

The rearrangement uses TRBV6-1 and TRBJ1-5, with D perhaps TRBD1 (5 bases). The germline V and J ends were trimmed by 7 bases and 6 bases, with 10 bases remaining between them. The CDR3 totals 12 residues. Germline V CDR1 and CDR2: MNHNS, SASEGT. CDR3 sequence reads: CASTGAGQPQHF. CDR3 nucleotides: TGTGCCAGCACCGGGGCAGGTCAGCCCCAGCATTTT.

V gene TRBV11-2 combines with J gene TRBJ2-2; 7 nucleotides agree with TRBD1. Germline V lookup: CDR1 SGHAT, CDR2 FQNNGV. CDR3 size: 14 residues. V dropped 4 bases and J dropped 3; count of bases not matched to a gene: 2. CDR3 protein: CASSYDRDTGELFF. The CDR3 DNA follows: TGTGCCAGCAGCTACGACAGGGACACCGGGGAGCTGTTTTTT. Together with reference TRBV11-2 and TRBJ2-2, the CDR3 gives the full variable domain: EAGVAQSPRYKIIEKRQSVAFWCNPISGHATLYWYQQILGQGPKLLIQFQNNGVVDDSQLPKDRFSAERLKGVDSTLKIQPAKLEDSAVYLCASSYDRDTGELFFGEGSRLTVL.

The V gene is TRBV5-1, the J gene TRBJ2-3, with D possibly matching TRBD2 (5 bases). V lost 4 bases, J lost 2 bases, and 17 bases lay in between. Germline CDR1 SGHRS, CDR2 YFSETQ. The CDR3 consists of 16 residues. The CDR3 reads CASSPQDYEATDTQYF. For the CDR3, the DNA is TGCGCCAGCAGCCCCCAAGACTATGAGGCCACAGATACGCAGTATTTT.

The V and J genes are TRBV2 and TRBJ2-7, with 9 bases aligning to TRBD2. V was clipped by 7 bases and J by 2 bases; unmatched bases: 9. Germline-derived CDR1 and CDR2 are SNHLY and FYNNEI. The CDR3 is made up of 15 amino acids. In nucleotides, the CDR3 is TGTGCCAGCAAATCGATGGCTAGCGGGGCCTACGAGCAGTACTTC. It is translated as CASKSMASGAYEQYF.

V gene TRBV11-3 combines with J gene TRBJ2-2; tentatively, D is TRBD1 or TRBD2 (5 bases each). CDR1 and CDR2 (germline): SGHNT, YENEEA. CDR3 length: 17 amino acids. Trimming left V 6 bases short and J 3 bases short, with 20 bases between. CDR3 sequence (DNA): TGTGCCAGCAGTAATAGTCGGGCTTTGGGGGACACCGGGGAGCTGTTTTTT. Residues: CASSNSRALGDTGELFF.

The chain employs TRBV19 and TRBJ2-4; no definite D call. The V end was cut by 4 bases, the J end by 0 bases, with 13 bases between. Germline CDR1 reads LNHDA; CDR2 reads SQIVND (reference sequence). This CDR3 is built from 16 residues. The CDR3 DNA reads as TGTGCCAGTAGTACTCGACAACAGCTAGCCAAAAACATTCAGTACTTC. Its protein product is CASSTRQQLAKNIQYF.

This sequence joins TRBV5-4 and TRBJ2-1, with 9 bases that match TRBD2. Germline-derived CDR1 and CDR2 are SGHNT and YYREEE (reference sequence). With 0 bases clipped from V and 6 bases from J, the junction kept 4 bases outside the gene matches. The CDR3 consists of 15 residues. The CDR3 nucleotides read TGTGCCAGCAGCTTGGGCGGGGGGGCGTTCAATGAGCAGTTCTTC. Translating gives CASSLGGGAFNEQFF.

The rearrangement uses TRBV7-9 and TRBJ2-5; 7 bases are shared with TRBD2. The CDR3 consists of 15 residues. CDR1 SEHNR and CDR2 FQNEAQ come from the germline V gene (reference sequence). CDR3 in amino acids: CASGEGFEEKETQYF. The CDR3 bases are TGTGCGAGCGGGGAGGGTTTCGAGGAAAAAGAGACCCAGTACTTC.

CDR3 sequence (DNA): TGTGCCAGCAGTGAGTCGGGGTCTCAGCCCCAGCATTTT. This translates into CASSESGSQPQHF. V gene TRBV2 combines with J gene TRBJ1-5; D is unclear. The germline V gene encodes CDR1 SNHLY and CDR2 FYNNEI. V was pared by 3 bases and J by 6 bases, with 9 bases between. The CDR3 is 13 amino acids.

J is TRBJ1-5 and V is TRBV27; possibly TRBD1 for D (6 bases). The V and J ends lost 4 bases and 9 bases respectively, with 16 bases between them. CDR1 is MNHEY and CDR2 is SMNVEV in the germline V gene (reference sequence). CDR3 length: 14 amino acids. The CDR3 sequence is CASSSFRGRLPQHF. Written as DNA, the CDR3 is TGTGCCAGCAGTTCCTTCAGGGGCAGACTGCCCCAGCATTTT.